Listed below are T cell receptor beta chains from one sample, sequenced in a study of T cell repertoires in cytomegalovirus infection. TCRdb re-derived calls from the reads in MiXCR, one entry per CDR3 protein. The data hold approximately 110,000 distinct CDR3 sequences, with more than 30% observed a single time. These TCRs are of unknown antigen specificity. Here the sequenced sample was CD8+ T cells from cultured PBMCs, taken from culture after CMV antigen stimulation. Receptors originate from a human donor in good health (CMV status not recorded). Some clones in this sample may be carry-over from other donors' samples. Both conserved end residues are part of each CDR3.

J,V,CDR3
TRBJ2-1,TRBV20-1,CSALSGGSYNEQFF
TRBJ1-3,TRBV7-9,CASSLEAAGNTIYF
TRBJ2-1,TRBV7-2,CASSLVPQGNEQFF
TRBJ2-7,TRBV11-2,CASSLAGTSGEQYF
TRBJ2-6,TRBV7-8,CATGTGANVLTF
TRBJ1-3,TRBV5-6,CASSLRGRGQDHSGNTIYF
TRBJ2-1,TRBV6-4,CASSPSQGNYNEQFF
TRBJ2-7,TRBV20-1,CSAGGYLPSYEQYF
TRBJ1-4,TRBV25-1,CASSDDANAGLEEKLFF
TRBJ2-4,TRBV4-1,CASSQGLAEGLAKNIQYF
TRBJ2-7,TRBV7-2,CASSRPGQGIYEQYF
TRBJ1-1,TRBV7-6,CASSSRGEEAFF
TRBJ2-7,TRBV14,CASSQGFVQQYF
TRBJ1-2,TRBV4-1,CASSQGDSIITF
TRBJ2-7,TRBV20-1,CSARDRQAFYEQYF
TRBJ2-1,TRBV19,CASSIYRTGHYNEQFF
TRBJ2-1,TRBV28,CATSLSPRTQQFF
TRBJ2-3,TRBV12-3/TRBV12-4,CASSFRTGGTDTQYF
TRBJ2-7,TRBV6-5,CASSQGQGPGAYEQYF
TRBJ1-6,TRBV5-1,CASSFEQHNSPLHF
TRBJ1-6,TRBV7-2,CASSFSGDRGGPLHF
TRBJ2-1,TRBV6-1,CASSYRTSGTYNEQFF
TRBJ1-5,TRBV6-5,CASSYPSRGPQHF